These T cell receptor beta chains were read from a single sample in a study of technical replicates of blood from a handful of donors. The table came from immunoSEQ multiplex PCR; TCRdb's copy has only in-frame clones and leaves some out. The sample has tens of thousands of clones; around 96% are singletons. Source material: T cells isolated from PBMCs. These receptors were obtained from a human donor in good health. The CDR3 runs from the conserved cysteine through the conserved F or W. The D gene is left open where the match is weak. Size is stated for part of the rows, as once, few or many counts, or as a class when the clone is expanded.

J	V	D	size	DNA	CDR3
TRBJ2-4	TRBV6-5	-	-	TGTGCCAGCAGTTCTAATAACCCAAACATTCAGTACTTC	CASSSNNPNIQYF
TRBJ2-7	TRBV27	-	-	TGTGCCAGCAGTCTTCGACAGATTGCGTCCTACGAGCAGTACTTC	CASSLRQIASYEQYF
TRBJ2-7	TRBV29-1	TRBD1	-	TGCAGCGTTTTGCTCGGACAGGGCTACGAGCAGTACTTC	CSVLLGQGYEQYF
TRBJ2-5	TRBV28	TRBD1	-	TGTGCCAGCAGTTTATTTGGTTACAGGGGGTCTAGGGGTGAGACCCAGTACTTC	CASSLFGYRGSRGETQYF
TRBJ1-2	TRBV6-1	-	-	TGTGCCAGCACCCGGGGTGAGGGATATGGCTACACCTTC	CASTRGEGYGYTF
TRBJ2-3	TRBV7-3	TRBD1	-	TGTGCCAGCAGCCAAGGACAGGGTTTTTCAGATACGCAGTATTTT	CASSQGQGFSDTQYF
TRBJ1-2	TRBV6-6	TRBD1	-	TGTGCCAGCACGAGGACAGGGAGTCCGTATGGCTACACCTTC	CASTRTGSPYGYTF
TRBJ1-4	TRBV19	TRBD1	-	TGTGCCAGTATCCCGGGACAGGGGACCCATGAAAAACTGTTTTTT	CASIPGQGTHEKLFF
TRBJ2-1	TRBV11-3	TRBD2	-	TGTGCCAGCAGCCCATTTAGCGGGAGGGGACTCTACAATGAGCAGTTCTTC	CASSPFSGRGLYNEQFF
TRBJ2-7	TRBV20-1	-	-	TGCAGTGCTCCACTTCTTTACGAGCAGTACTTC	CSAPLLYEQYF
TRBJ1-5	TRBV27	-	-	TGTGCCAGCAGTGTCACCGGGGTGAGCAATCAGCCCCAGCATTTT	CASSVTGVSNQPQHF
TRBJ2-7	TRBV6-6	-	-	TGTGCCACCTCCCCCGGCGGGGATTCCTACGAGCAGTACTTC	CATSPGGDSYEQYF
TRBJ2-3	TRBV6-5	-	-	TGTGCCAGCAGTCAAAACACAGATACGCAGTATTTT	CASSQNTDTQYF
TRBJ2-6	TRBV30	TRBD2	-	TGTGCCTGGAGTACGGGAGGAGGGGCCAACGTCCTGACTTTC	CAWSTGGGANVLTF
TRBJ2-3	TRBV9	-	-	TGTGCCAGCAGCGTAGGGGATTGGGGGAGGACAGATACGCAGTATTTT	CASSVGDWGRTDTQYF
TRBJ2-2	TRBV12-5	-	-	TGTGCTAGTGGTAAAGCGGACCTTCACACCGGGGAGCTGTTTTTT	CASGKADLHTGELFF
TRBJ2-1	TRBV9	TRBD2	-	TGTGCCAGCAGCGTAGGACTAGCTTTCGATGAGCAGTTCTTC	CASSVGLAFDEQFF
TRBJ2-5	TRBV30	TRBD1	-	TGTGCCTGGAGCTCGACAGGGCTGGGGGAGACCCAGTACTTC	CAWSSTGLGETQYF
TRBJ2-1	TRBV9	TRBD1	-	TGTGCCAGCAGCGGGACAGGGGGATACGAGCAGTTCTTC	CASSGTGGYEQFF
TRBJ2-5	TRBV11-3	-	once	TGTGCCAGCAGCTTAGATTCAGGGTACCAAGAGACCCAGTACTTC	CASSLDSGYQETQYF
TRBJ1-2	TRBV11-2	TRBD1	-	TGTGCCAGCAGTTCGGGACAGATGGGCTACACCTTC	CASSSGQMGYTF
TRBJ2-5	TRBV5-4	TRBD1	-	TGTGCCAGCAGTTATGACAGGGTGGGGACCCAGTACTTC	CASSYDRVGTQYF
TRBJ2-7	TRBV5-1	-	-	TGCGCCAGCAGCTTTGAACAGAGCTCCTACGAGCAGTACTTC	CASSFEQSSYEQYF
TRBJ2-7	TRBV6-6	-	-	TGTGCCAGCAGTTACCCTGAGGGCGGCTTCTCCTACGAGCAGTACTTC	CASSYPEGGFSYEQYF
TRBJ1-5	TRBV6-6	-	few	TGTGCCAGCAGTTCCCTGGCAGGGGCGACCAATCAGCCCCAGCATTTT	CASSSLAGATNQPQHF
TRBJ2-1	TRBV5-1	TRBD2	-	TGCGCCAGCAGCTTGGAGGGCGGGAGGTATGAGCAGTTCTTC	CASSLEGGRYEQFF
TRBJ2-5	TRBV27	TRBD2	-	TGTGCCAGCAGTCCAGGGACTAGCGGGAAGGAGACCCAGTACTTC	CASSPGTSGKETQYF
TRBJ1-3	TRBV7-9	-	-	TGTGCCAGCAGCTTGGACAGCTCTGGAAACACCATATATTTT	CASSLDSSGNTIYF
TRBJ1-1	TRBV6-1	-	-	TGTGCCAGCTCCTCTGCAGCTGAAGCTTTCTTT	CASSSAAEAFF
TRBJ1-1	TRBV6-5	-	-	TGTGCCAGCAGTTACGCAGGGGTGCCTGAAGCTTTCTTT	CASSYAGVPEAFF
TRBJ1-1	TRBV19	-	-	TGTGCCAGTAGTATTTTTGGAATACAGGGAGGGGACACTGAAGCTTTCTTT	CASSIFGIQGGDTEAFF
TRBJ2-3	TRBV18	TRBD2	-	TGTGCCAGCTCAATGGTAGCGGGAGACACAGATACGCAGTATTTT	CASSMVAGDTDTQYF
TRBJ1-2	TRBV4-1	-	-	TGCGCCAGCAGCCATCCCAGGTCTAATGGCTACACCTTC	CASSHPRSNGYTF
TRBJ2-1	TRBV6-6	-	-	TGTGCCAGCACTTACTACGCCGGGGATGAGCAGTTCTTC	CASTYYAGDEQFF
TRBJ1-5	TRBV30	TRBD1	-	TGTGCCTGGACCCCTCCGGGGACAGGTTATCAGCCCCAGCATTTT	CAWTPPGTGYQPQHF
TRBJ1-1	TRBV2	-	few	TGTGCCAGCAGAATACAGGGAAAGAACACTGAAGCTTTCTTT	CASRIQGKNTEAFF
TRBJ1-5	TRBV27	-	-	TGTGCCAGCAGTTCATCAAGAGATCAGCCCCAGCATTTT	CASSSSRDQPQHF
TRBJ2-1	TRBV4-2	-	-	TGTGCCAGCAGCCAAGAGGGCTCCATCAATGAGCAGTTCTTC	CASSQEGSINEQFF
TRBJ2-1	TRBV6-5	-	-	TGTGCCAGCAGTTACCTAGATAAGCAGTTCTTC	CASSYLDKQFF
TRBJ1-2	TRBV30	-	-	TGTGCCTGGAGTGTAATGGGGGGAGCTAACTATGGCTACACCTTC	CAWSVMGGANYGYTF
TRBJ2-2	TRBV4-1	TRBD1	-	TGCGCCAGTCAGCCTACCGGGACAGCGAACACCGGGGAGCTGTTTTTT	CASQPTGTANTGELFF
TRBJ1-3	TRBV9	-	-	TGTGCCAGCAGCGTAGACAGGAAAGAGGAAAACACCATATATTTT	CASSVDRKEENTIYF
TRBJ2-7	TRBV29-1	-	once	TGCAGCGTTGAGGCCAGCTCCTACGAGCAGTACTTC	CSVEASSYEQYF
TRBJ2-7	TRBV11-3	-	-	TGTGCCAGCAGCTTAGAGGGGGCGTACGAGCAGTACTTC	CASSLEGAYEQYF
TRBJ1-4	TRBV7-2	-	-	TGTGCCAGCAGCTTAGGGGGAAGGGGGTATGAAAAACTGTTTTTT	CASSLGGRGYEKLFF
TRBJ2-1	TRBV7-7	TRBD1	-	TGTGCCAGCAGTTACGGGACAGGGCACAATGAGCAGTTCTTC	CASSYGTGHNEQFF
TRBJ1-4	TRBV4-1	-	once	TGCGCCAGCAGCCAAGTTCTCGGGACTAATGAAAAACTGTTTTTT	CASSQVLGTNEKLFF
TRBJ2-3	TRBV6-6	TRBD2	-	TGTGCCAGCAGTCTAACGGGGGGAAGCACAGATACGCAGTATTTT	CASSLTGGSTDTQYF
TRBJ2-2	TRBV6-5	-	-	TGTGCCAGCTTTCTTGGAGGGAACACCGGGGAGCTGTTTTTT	CASFLGGNTGELFF
TRBJ2-5	TRBV4-1	TRBD2	-	TGCGCCAGCAGCCAAGTGCCTAGCGGGTCGATAGGGGAGACCCAGTACTTC	CASSQVPSGSIGETQYF